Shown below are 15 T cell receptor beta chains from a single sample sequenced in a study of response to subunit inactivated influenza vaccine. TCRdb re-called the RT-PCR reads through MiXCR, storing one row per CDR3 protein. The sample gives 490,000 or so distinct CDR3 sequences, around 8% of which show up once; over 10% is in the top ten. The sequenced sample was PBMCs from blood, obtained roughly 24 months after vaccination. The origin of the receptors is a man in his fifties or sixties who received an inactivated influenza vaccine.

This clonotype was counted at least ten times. The CDR3 DNA sequence: TGTGCCAGCAGCTTACCGGGGGGGCGCACCTACGAGCAGTACTTC. It codes for CASSLPGGRTYEQYF. The chain combines TRBV7-9 with TRBJ2-7; 8 nucleotides agree with TRBD2. In germline, CDR1 is SEHNR, CDR2 FQNEAQ (reference sequence). The CDR3 is 15 amino acids. V shed 2 bases, J shed 2 bases, and the junction held 5 bases outside the gene matches.

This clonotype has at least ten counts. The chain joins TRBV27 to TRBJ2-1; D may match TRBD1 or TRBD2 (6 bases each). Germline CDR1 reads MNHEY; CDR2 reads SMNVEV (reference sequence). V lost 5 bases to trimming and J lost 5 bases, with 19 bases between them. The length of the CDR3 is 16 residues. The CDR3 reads CASSHPGGRFNNEQFF. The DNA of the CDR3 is TGTGCCAGCAGTCACCCCGGGGGCCGGTTCAACAATGAGCAGTTCTTC.

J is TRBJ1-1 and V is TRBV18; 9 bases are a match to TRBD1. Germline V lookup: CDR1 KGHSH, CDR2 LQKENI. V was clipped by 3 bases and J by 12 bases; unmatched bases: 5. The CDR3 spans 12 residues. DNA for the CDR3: TGTGCCAGCTCACCGGGACAGGGAATGACTTTCTTT. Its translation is CASSPGQGMTFF.

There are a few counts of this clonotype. Written as DNA, the CDR3 is TGTGCCAGCAGCTTCATATTGGTCAATGAGCAGTTCTTC. Translation gives CASSFILVNEQFF. The chain has TRBV5-4 and TRBJ2-1; no clear D. This CDR3 spans 13 amino acids. Trimming took off 2 bases at V and 6 bases at J, with 9 bases between the two ends. CDR1 SGHNT and CDR2 YYREEE come from the germline V gene (reference sequence).

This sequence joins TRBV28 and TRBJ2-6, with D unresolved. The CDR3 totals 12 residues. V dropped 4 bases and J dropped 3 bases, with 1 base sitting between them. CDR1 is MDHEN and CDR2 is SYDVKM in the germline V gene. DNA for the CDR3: TGTGCCAGCAGTTATGGGGCCAACGTCCTGACTTTC. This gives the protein CASSYGANVLTF. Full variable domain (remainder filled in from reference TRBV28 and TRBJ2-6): DVKVTQSSRYLVKRTGEKVFLECVQDMDHENMFWYRQDPGLGLRLIYFSYDVKMKEKGDIPEGYSVSREKKERFSLILESASTNQTSMYLCASSYGANVLTFGAGSRLTVL.

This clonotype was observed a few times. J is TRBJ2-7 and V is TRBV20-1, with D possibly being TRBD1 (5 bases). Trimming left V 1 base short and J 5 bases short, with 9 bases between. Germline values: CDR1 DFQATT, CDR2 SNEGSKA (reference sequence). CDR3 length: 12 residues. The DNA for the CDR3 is TGCAGTGCTAGAGCTAGGGGCGACGAGCAGTACTTC. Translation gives CSARARGDEQYF.

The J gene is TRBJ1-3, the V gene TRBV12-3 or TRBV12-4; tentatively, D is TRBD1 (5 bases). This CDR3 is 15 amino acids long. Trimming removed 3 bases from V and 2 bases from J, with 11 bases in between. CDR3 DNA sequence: TGTGCCAGCAGTTTTATCGGGGGTCCTGGAAACACCATATATTTT. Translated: CASSFIGGPGNTIYF.

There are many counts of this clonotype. The CDR3 here is CASSLAAGQVNEQFF. CDR3 in DNA: TGTGCCAGCAGCTTGGCAGCGGGACAGGTGAATGAGCAGTTCTTC. The chain recombines TRBV5-5 with TRBJ2-1; a weak D match, TRBD1 (8 bases). The V gene lost 0 bases and the J gene lost 7 bases, with 14 bases spanning the gap. Looked up from germline, CDR1 is SGHKS and CDR2 is YYEKEE (reference sequence). CDR3 length equals 15 residues.

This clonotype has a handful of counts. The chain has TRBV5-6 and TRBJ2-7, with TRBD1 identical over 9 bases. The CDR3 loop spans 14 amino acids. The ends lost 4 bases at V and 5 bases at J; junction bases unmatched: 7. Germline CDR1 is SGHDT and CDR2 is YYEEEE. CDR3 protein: CASSTWDREDEQYF. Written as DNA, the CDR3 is TGTGCCAGCAGCACCTGGGACAGGGAGGACGAGCAGTACTTC.

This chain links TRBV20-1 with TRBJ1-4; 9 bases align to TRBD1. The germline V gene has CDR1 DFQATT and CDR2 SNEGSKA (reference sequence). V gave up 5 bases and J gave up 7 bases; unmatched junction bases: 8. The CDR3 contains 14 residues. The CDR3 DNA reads TGCAGTGCTGGGACCGGGACAGGGCGTGAAAAACTGTTTTTT. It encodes CSAGTGTGREKLFF.

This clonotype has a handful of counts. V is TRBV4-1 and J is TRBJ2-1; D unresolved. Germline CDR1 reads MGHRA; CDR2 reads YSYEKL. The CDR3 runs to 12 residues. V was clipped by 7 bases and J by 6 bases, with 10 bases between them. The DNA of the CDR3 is TGCGCCAGCAATTCCCCTGTCAATGAGCAGTTCTTC. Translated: CASNSPVNEQFF.

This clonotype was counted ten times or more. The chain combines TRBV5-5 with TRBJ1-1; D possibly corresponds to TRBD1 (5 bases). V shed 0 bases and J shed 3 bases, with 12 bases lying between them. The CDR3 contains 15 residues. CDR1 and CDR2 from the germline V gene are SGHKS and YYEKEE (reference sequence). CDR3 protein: CASSLDWGKDTEAFF. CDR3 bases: TGTGCCAGCAGCTTGGATTGGGGGAAGGACACTGAAGCTTTCTTT.

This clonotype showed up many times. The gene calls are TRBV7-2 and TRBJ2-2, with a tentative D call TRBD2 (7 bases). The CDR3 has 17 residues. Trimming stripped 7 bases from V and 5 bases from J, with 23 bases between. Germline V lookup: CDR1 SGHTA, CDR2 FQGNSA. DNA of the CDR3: TGTGCCAGCAAACCGTGGGGGCCTAGCGGAGGGACCGGGGAGCTGTTTTTT. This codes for CASKPWGPSGGTGELFF.

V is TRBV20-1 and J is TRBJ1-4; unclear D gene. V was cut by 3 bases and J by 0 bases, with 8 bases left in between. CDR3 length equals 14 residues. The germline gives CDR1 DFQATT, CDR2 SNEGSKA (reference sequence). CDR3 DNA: TGCAGTGCTAGCCCCCTTGCAACTAATGAAAAACTGTTTTTT. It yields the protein CSASPLATNEKLFF.

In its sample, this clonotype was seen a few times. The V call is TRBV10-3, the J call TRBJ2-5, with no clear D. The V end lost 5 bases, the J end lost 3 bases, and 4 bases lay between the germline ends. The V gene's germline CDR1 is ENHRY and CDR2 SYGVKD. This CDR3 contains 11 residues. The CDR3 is CAISYKETQYF. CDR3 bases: TGTGCCATCAGTTACAAAGAGACCCAGTACTTC.